This T cell receptor beta chain was observed in a study of cytomegalovirus exposure and HLA in healthy donors. Study results and limitations: HLA-A and HLA-B allele assignments for most subjects were reportedly predicted accurately using TCR beta sequences.

V dropped 8 bases and J dropped 12; count of bases not matched to a gene: 12. The CDR3 runs 13 residues. Germline V gives CDR1 GTSNPN, CDR2 SVGIG (reference sequence). The PCR used 60 Vbeta and 13 Jbeta primers. TCRdb's copy holds only in-frame clones and misses some; the assay was immunoSEQ multiplex PCR. Of fewer than 200,000 clones listed, about 81% were seen once; the top ten hold roughly 2%. This clone was seen only a few times. Its matching antigen is unknown. This chain links TRBV30 with TRBJ2-4; 11 positions agree with TRBD2. The sequence derives from a woman younger than 45 in good health and CMV-seronegative. Sequencing was done on a sample of PBMCs. The CDR3 DNA reads as TGTGCCGGAACGACTAGCGGGACCGACAGTCAGTACTTC. This gives the protein CAGTTSGTDSQYF.